These T cell receptor beta chains were read from a single sample in a study of blood T cell repertoires in COVID-19. Libraries were prepared by immunoSEQ multiplex PCR; TCRdb keeps only in-frame clonotypes and omits some of them. The sample lists fewer than 110,000 clones; roughly 83% were seen once. The material sequenced was peripheral blood. All receptors come from a human donor in a cohort sampled during active COVID-19. Both conserved end residues are part of each CDR3. D genes are given only for firm matches. Size values are once, few and many counts, or a class for expanded clones, and some rows have none.

TRBV4-3	TRBJ2-1	NA	TRBD2	TGCGCCAGCAGCCAAGATCGGGCGGGAGGGATGAATGAGCAGTTCTTC	CASSQDRAGGMNEQFF
TRBV9	TRBJ1-1	NA	NA	TGTGCCAGCAGCGTTGGCAGAATGAACACTGAAGCTTTCTTT	CASSVGRMNTEAFF
TRBV10-3	TRBJ1-5	NA	TRBD1	TGTGCCATTGGGCCGGGACAGGGACAGCCCCAGCATTTT	CAIGPGQGQPQHF
TRBV2	TRBJ2-3	NA	TRBD2	TGTGCCAGCAGCCTTTGGCGGGAGGATGAAGATACGCAGTATTTT	CASSLWREDEDTQYF
TRBV18	TRBJ2-7	NA	NA	TGTGCCAGCTCACCCGGACACAGCTCCTACGAGCAGTACTTC	CASSPGHSSYEQYF
TRBV11-1	TRBJ1-1	NA	TRBD1	TGTGCCAGCAGCCGGGACAGGAATGAAGCTTTCTTT	CASSRDRNEAFF
TRBV24-1	TRBJ1-2	NA	NA	TGTGCCACCAGTGATTGGACAACTAACTATGGCTACACCTTC	CATSDWTTNYGYTF
TRBV6-2/TRBV6-3	TRBJ2-2	NA	NA	TGTGCCAGCAGTTACCACACTAGTACCGGGGAGCTGTTTTTT	CASSYHTSTGELFF
TRBV25-1	TRBJ1-1	NA	TRBD1	TGTGCCAGCAGTGAGGGGACAGGGGCAGTAGGTGCTTTCTTT	CASSEGTGAVGAFF
TRBV27	TRBJ2-3	NA	TRBD2	TGTGCCAGCAGTTTAGCGGGAGGGAACACAGATACGCAGTATTTT	CASSLAGGNTDTQYF
TRBV2	TRBJ2-7	NA	TRBD1	TGTGCCAGCACCATAGGACAGGGAAGCTCCTACGAGCAGTACTTC	CASTIGQGSSYEQYF
TRBV3-1/TRBV3-2	TRBJ1-1	NA	NA	TGTGCCAGCAGCCAAGCCGCGCGGGGGGCTATTCGGATGAACACTGAAGCTTTCTTT	CASSQAARGAIRMNTEAFF
TRBV11-3	TRBJ2-1	NA	TRBD2	TGTGCCAGCAGCCCCCACGGGGGGAATGAGCAGTTCTTC	CASSPHGGNEQFF
TRBV3-1/TRBV3-2	TRBJ2-2	few	TRBD2	TGTGCCAGCAGCCCGACGGGACTAGCGGCCTACGACACCGGGGAGCTGTTTTTT	CASSPTGLAAYDTGELFF
TRBV24-1	TRBJ1-2	NA	NA	TGTGCCACCAGTGACGGGTTTTTGGGTTATGGCTACACCTTC	CATSDGFLGYGYTF
TRBV3-1/TRBV3-2	TRBJ1-4	NA	NA	TGTGCCAGCAGCCGGACAGTCCTTAATGAAAAACTGTTTTTT	CASSRTVLNEKLFF
TRBV18	TRBJ2-3	NA	TRBD2	TGTGCCAGCTCACCACTTCCTAGCGGGATAGGGTCAGATACGCAGTATTTT	CASSPLPSGIGSDTQYF
TRBV6-1	TRBJ2-7	NA	TRBD1	TGTGCCAGCAGTGCTGATGGGACAGGGGTATTCTACGAGCAGTACTTC	CASSADGTGVFYEQYF
TRBV5-6	TRBJ1-2	NA	TRBD1	TGTGCCAGCAGCTTGGGACAGGGGATTTATGGCTACACCTTC	CASSLGQGIYGYTF
TRBV2	TRBJ2-5	NA	NA	TGTGCCAGCACCGTAGTAGTCCAAGAGACCCAGTACTTC	CASTVVVQETQYF
TRBV27	TRBJ2-1	few	NA	TGTGCCAGCAGTGCAGACAGTCTTCCCTACAATGAGCAGTTCTTC	CASSADSLPYNEQFF
TRBV30	TRBJ1-4	NA	NA	TGTGCCTGGAGTCCCCTGATCGGGTGGAATGAAAAACTGTTTTTT	CAWSPLIGWNEKLFF
TRBV6-5	TRBJ1-3	NA	NA	TGTGCCAGCAGGGAGACTTTCTCTGGAAACACCATATATTTT	CASRETFSGNTIYF
TRBV27	TRBJ1-2	once	TRBD1	TGTGCCAGCAGTTTTGCAGGGGGTGGCTACACCTTC	CASSFAGGGYTF
TRBV5-1	TRBJ1-3	NA	TRBD1	TGCGCCAGCAGCTTGGCGGGACAGGCGTTCTCTGGAAACACCATATATTTT	CASSLAGQAFSGNTIYF
TRBV6-2/TRBV6-3	TRBJ2-7	NA	TRBD2	TGTGCCAGCAGTTACTTTTCGGGACTAGTTGCCCACGAGCAGTACTTC	CASSYFSGLVAHEQYF
TRBV2	TRBJ2-3	NA	NA	TGTGCCAGCAAATCAGGGACTAGCACAGATACGCAGTATTTT	CASKSGTSTDTQYF
TRBV19	TRBJ1-1	NA	NA	TGTGCCAGTAGTATAGGCCCGGTGAACACTGAAGCTTTCTTT	CASSIGPVNTEAFF
TRBV7-9	TRBJ2-1	NA	NA	TGTGCCAGCAGCCTGATGGGGCCGGATGAGCAGTTCTTC	CASSLMGPDEQFF
TRBV11-1	TRBJ2-3	once	TRBD2	TGTGCCAGCAGCTTATTGGCGGGAGGCACAGATACGCAGTATTTT	CASSLLAGGTDTQYF
TRBV11-2	TRBJ2-5	once	TRBD2	TGTGCCAGCAGCGTTATAGCGGGAGGGCCTCGGGAGACCCAGTACTTC	CASSVIAGGPRETQYF
TRBV6-5	TRBJ2-7	NA	NA	TGTTGCGCAGTTCGGGGTGCCTACGAGCAGTACTTC	CCAVRGAYEQYF
TRBV7-8	TRBJ2-1	NA	NA	TGTGCCAGCAGCTTAGGCAGGGTTCGGGCCAATGAGCAGTTCTTC	CASSLGRVRANEQFF
TRBV29-1	TRBJ1-2	NA	NA	TGCAGCGTGGCGCTTGGGGGGTCGGGTTCACAGCTCTATGGCTACACCTTC	CSVALGGSGSQLYGYTF
TRBV30	TRBJ1-1	few	NA	TGTGCCTGGAGTACCCGGGGTAACACTGAAGCTTTCTTT	CAWSTRGNTEAFF
TRBV4-1	TRBJ2-1	NA	TRBD2	TGCGCCAGCAGCCAAGTGAGTCTAGCGGGAGGTGAGCAGTTCTTC	CASSQVSLAGGEQFF
TRBV7-6	TRBJ2-5	once	NA	TGTGCCAGCACTAGGGGGGCGTCGGGAGGTGTAGGAGAGACCCAGTACTTC	CASTRGASGGVGETQYF
TRBV5-1	TRBJ2-5	NA	TRBD1	TGCGCCAGCAGCTTGATAGGACAGGGGTCCGGGGAGACCCAGTACTTC	CASSLIGQGSGETQYF
TRBV5-1	TRBJ1-1	NA	NA	TGCGCCAGCAGCTTGCCGGTCCCTGGCACTGAAGCTTTCTTT	CASSLPVPGTEAFF
TRBV5-6	TRBJ2-3	NA	NA	TGTGCCAGCAGCTCCTGGGCCGTCACAGATACGCAGTATTTT	CASSSWAVTDTQYF
TRBV20-1	TRBJ2-1	NA	TRBD2	TGCAGTGCTAGTACGGGAGGCTACAATGAGCAGTTCTTC	CSASTGGYNEQFF
TRBV27	TRBJ2-3	NA	TRBD1	TGTGCCAGCAGTCTCGGACAGGGGGACACAGATACGCAGTATTTT	CASSLGQGDTDTQYF
TRBV6-5	TRBJ1-1	NA	NA	TGTGCCAGCGTGGGCCACACTGAAGCTTTCTTT	CASVGHTEAFF
TRBV28	TRBJ1-4	few	NA	TGTGCCAGCAGGCCAGGGACAACTAATGAAAAACTGTTTTTT	CASRPGTTNEKLFF
TRBV14	TRBJ2-3	NA	TRBD2	TGTGCCAGCAGCCAAGCACTTAGCGGGACGCAGTATTTT	CASSQALSGTQYF
TRBV25-1	TRBJ2-1	NA	TRBD1	TGTGCCAGCAGTGATAACAGACAGGGGGCAGATGAGCAGTTCTTC	CASSDNRQGADEQFF
TRBV6-1	TRBJ2-2	NA	TRBD2	TGTGCCAGCAGTGGTCAACTAGCGGCGAACACCGGGGAGCTGTTTTTT	CASSGQLAANTGELFF
TRBV6-6	TRBJ2-7	NA	NA	TGTGCCAGCAGTCTGGACAGCCGAATGGACGAGCAGTACTTC	CASSLDSRMDEQYF
TRBV19	TRBJ2-1	NA	TRBD1	TGTGCCAGTAGTATGAGGACAGGGGGAGCAAATGAGCAGTTCTTC	CASSMRTGGANEQFF
TRBV5-1	TRBJ2-1	NA	TRBD2	TGCGCCAGCAGCTTGGCAACTAGCGCCTACAATGAGCAGTTCTTC	CASSLATSAYNEQFF
TRBV18	TRBJ2-1	NA	TRBD2	TGTGCCAGCTCACCAACTAGCGGCAGATACAATGAGCAGTTCTTC	CASSPTSGRYNEQFF
TRBV6-1	TRBJ2-2	NA	NA	TGTGCCAGCAGTGCCGTGGGAGGATGGGGAAACACCGGGGAGCTGTTTTTT	CASSAVGGWGNTGELFF
TRBV3-1/TRBV3-2	TRBJ2-3	NA	NA	TGTGCCAGCAGCCAATCGGTGGCGGGAGATACGCAGTATTTT	CASSQSVAGDTQYF
TRBV27	TRBJ2-1	NA	TRBD1	TGTGCCAGCAGCATCGGACAGGGACAGCGGCAGTTCTTC	CASSIGQGQRQFF
TRBV15	TRBJ2-3	NA	TRBD2	TGTGCCACCAGCAGAGATCGGCTAGCGGGAGAGAGGGGGGATACGCAGTATTTT	CATSRDRLAGERGDTQYF
TRBV7-3	TRBJ1-1	NA	NA	TGTGCCAGCAGTCTCACAGGGTCGAACACTGAAGCTTTCTTT	CASSLTGSNTEAFF
TRBV10-3	TRBJ1-3	NA	NA	TGTGCCATCAGTGGCAGGCGAGACACCATATATTTT	CAISGRRDTIYF
TRBV24-1	TRBJ2-3	NA	NA	TGTGCCACCAGTGACGGGGTCACAGATACGCAGTATTTT	CATSDGVTDTQYF